Sequencing of this T cell receptor beta chain was carried out in a study of naive and memory T cell subsets. Ligated cDNA underwent four rounds of PCR with nested alpha and beta constant region primers and SP2. TCRdb reanalysed the 5' RACE reads using MiXCR and keeps one entry per CDR3 protein. Of tens of thousands of distinct CDR3 sequences listed, 7.2% are singletons. In this sample, this clonotype turned up many times. What it binds is unknown. TCR cDNA received a 3' ligated oligonucleotide that carried a UMI. Broader study findings: TCR transcript changes with activation or differentiation may affect this RNA method.

The CDR3 contains 14 residues. Trimming removed 2 bases from V and 3 bases from J, with 13 bases in between. Germline V gene sequence: CDR1 SQVTM, CDR2 ANQGSEA. The rearrangement links TRBV29-1 to TRBJ1-1; unclear D gene. The sequence was collected from a male donor in good health. The CDR3 region is CSVERAPRDTEAFF. CDR3 sequence (DNA): TGCAGCGTTGAAAGAGCCCCTCGAGACACTGAAGCTTTCTTT.